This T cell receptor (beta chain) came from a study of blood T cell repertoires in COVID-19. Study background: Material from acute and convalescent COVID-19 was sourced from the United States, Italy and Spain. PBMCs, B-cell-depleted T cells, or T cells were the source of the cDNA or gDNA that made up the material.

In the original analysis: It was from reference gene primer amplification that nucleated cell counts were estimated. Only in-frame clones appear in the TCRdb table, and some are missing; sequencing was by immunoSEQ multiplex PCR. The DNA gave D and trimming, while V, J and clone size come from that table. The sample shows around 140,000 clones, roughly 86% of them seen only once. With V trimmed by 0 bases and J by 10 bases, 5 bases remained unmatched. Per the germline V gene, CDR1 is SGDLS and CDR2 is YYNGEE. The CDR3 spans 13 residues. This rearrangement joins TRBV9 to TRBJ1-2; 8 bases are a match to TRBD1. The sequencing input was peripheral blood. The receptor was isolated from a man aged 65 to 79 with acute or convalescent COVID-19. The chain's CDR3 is CASSVEQGADYTF. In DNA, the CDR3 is TGTGCCAGCAGCGTAGAGCAGGGGGCCGACTACACCTTC.